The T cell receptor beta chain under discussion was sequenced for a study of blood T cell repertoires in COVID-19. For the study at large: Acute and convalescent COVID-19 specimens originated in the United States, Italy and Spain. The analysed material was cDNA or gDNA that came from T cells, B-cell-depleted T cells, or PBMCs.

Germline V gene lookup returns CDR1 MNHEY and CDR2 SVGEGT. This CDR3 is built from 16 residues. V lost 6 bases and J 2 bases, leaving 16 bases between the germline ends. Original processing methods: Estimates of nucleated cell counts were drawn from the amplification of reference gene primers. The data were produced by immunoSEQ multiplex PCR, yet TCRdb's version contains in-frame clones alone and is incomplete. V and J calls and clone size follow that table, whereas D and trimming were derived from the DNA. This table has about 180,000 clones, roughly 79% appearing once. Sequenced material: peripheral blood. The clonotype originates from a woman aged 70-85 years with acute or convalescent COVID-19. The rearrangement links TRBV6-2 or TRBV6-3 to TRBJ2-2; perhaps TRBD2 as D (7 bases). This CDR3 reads CASSRGASGNTGELFF. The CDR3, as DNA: TGTGCCAGCAGCCGGGGGGCTAGCGGAAACACCGGGGAGCTGTTTTTT.